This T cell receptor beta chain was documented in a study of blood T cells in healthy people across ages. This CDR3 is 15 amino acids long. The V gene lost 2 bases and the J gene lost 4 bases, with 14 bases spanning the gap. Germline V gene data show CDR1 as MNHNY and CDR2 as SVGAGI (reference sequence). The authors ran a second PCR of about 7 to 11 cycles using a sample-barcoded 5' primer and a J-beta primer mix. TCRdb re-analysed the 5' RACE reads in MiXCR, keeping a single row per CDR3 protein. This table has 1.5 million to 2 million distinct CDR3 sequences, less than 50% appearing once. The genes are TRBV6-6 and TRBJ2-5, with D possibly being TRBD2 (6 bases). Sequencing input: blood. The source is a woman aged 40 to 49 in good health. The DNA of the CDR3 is TGTGCCAGCAGTTACGGGAGGCCCAATTCAGAGACCCAGTACTTC. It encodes CASSYGRPNSETQYF.